The entry below gives a single TCR beta chain sequence along with its context. The record originates from a study of blood T cell repertoires in COVID-19. About the study: T cells, B-cell-depleted T cells, or PBMCs provided the cDNA or gDNA that served as material.

TCRdb's copy holds only in-frame clones and misses some; the assay was immunoSEQ multiplex PCR. The data contain 90,000 to 120,000 clones, about 91% of them singletons. The V gene's germline CDR1 is WNHNN and CDR2 SYGVQD (reference sequence). V lost 2 bases and J lost 5, with 10 bases in between. The CDR3 consists of 14 residues. The source material was peripheral blood. The chain uses TRBV10-1 and TRBJ1-5; D ambiguous. This clonotype originated in a man aged 45-65 years with active or convalescent COVID-19. The CDR3 region has the DNA TGCGCCAGCAGTGAGAAGAGGGCGGATCAGCCCCAGCATTTT. Encoded protein: CASSEKRADQPQHF.